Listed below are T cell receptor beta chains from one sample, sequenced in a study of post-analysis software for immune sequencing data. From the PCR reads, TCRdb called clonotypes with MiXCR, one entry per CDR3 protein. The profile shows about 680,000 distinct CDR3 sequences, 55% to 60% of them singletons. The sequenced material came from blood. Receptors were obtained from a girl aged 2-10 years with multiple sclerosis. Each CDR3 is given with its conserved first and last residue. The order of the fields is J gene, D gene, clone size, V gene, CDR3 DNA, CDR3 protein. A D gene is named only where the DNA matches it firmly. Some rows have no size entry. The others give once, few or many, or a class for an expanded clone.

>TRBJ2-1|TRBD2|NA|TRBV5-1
TGCGCCAGCACCGTCTTGCTAGCGGGCTACAATGAGCAGTTCTTC
CASTVLLAGYNEQFF
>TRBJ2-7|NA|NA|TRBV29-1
TGCAGCGTTGAAGGAGCGGGTAGCTCCTACAATGAGCAGTACTTC
CSVEGAGSSYNEQYF
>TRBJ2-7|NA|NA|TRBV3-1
TGTGCCAGCAGCCAAGAGGGCTTCTACGAGCAGTACTTC
CASSQEGFYEQYF
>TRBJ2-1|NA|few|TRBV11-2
TGTGCCAGCAGCCGAGAACGGGGTTACAATGAGCAGTTCTTC
CASSRERGYNEQFF
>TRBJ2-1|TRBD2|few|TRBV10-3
TGTGCCATCAACGCTCTAGGGACTAGCGGGGGGTATGAGCAGTTCTTC
CAINALGTSGGYEQFF
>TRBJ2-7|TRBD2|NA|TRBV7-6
TGTGCCAGCAGCGCCCTAGCGGGAGCCACCAACGAGCAGTACTTC
CASSALAGATNEQYF
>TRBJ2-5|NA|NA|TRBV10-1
TGCGCCAGCAGTTGGGGACAAGAAGAGACCCAGTACTTC
CASSWGQEETQYF
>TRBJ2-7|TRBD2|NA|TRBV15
TGTGCCACCAGCAGAGGGGGGGGGTACTCCTACGAGCAGTACTTC
CATSRGGGYSYEQYF
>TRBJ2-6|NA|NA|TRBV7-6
TGTGCCAGCAGCTTAACCAGGGCGGGGGCCAACGTCCTGACTTTC
CASSLTRAGANVLTF
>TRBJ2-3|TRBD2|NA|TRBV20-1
TGCAGTGCTAATAGCGGGGGCGGGGTGTCGGATACGCAGTATTTT
CSANSGGGVSDTQYF
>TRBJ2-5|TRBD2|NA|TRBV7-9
TGTGCCAGCAGTTTTAGCGGGGAAAGCCCCCAAGAGACCCAGTACTTC
CASSFSGESPQETQYF